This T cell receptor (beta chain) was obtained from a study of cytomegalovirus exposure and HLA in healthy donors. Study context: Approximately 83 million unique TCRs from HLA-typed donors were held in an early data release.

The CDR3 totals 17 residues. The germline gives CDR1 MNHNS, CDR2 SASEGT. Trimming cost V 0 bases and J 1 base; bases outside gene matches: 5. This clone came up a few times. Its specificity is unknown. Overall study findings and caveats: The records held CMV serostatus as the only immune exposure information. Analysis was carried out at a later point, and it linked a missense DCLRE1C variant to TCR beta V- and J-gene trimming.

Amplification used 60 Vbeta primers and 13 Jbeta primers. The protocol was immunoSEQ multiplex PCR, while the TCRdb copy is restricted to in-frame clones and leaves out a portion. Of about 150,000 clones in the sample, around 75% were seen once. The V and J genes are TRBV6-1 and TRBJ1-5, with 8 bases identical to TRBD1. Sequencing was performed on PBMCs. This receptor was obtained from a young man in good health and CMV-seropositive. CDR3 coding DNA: TGTGCCAGCAGTGAAGCCCCCAGGGGGCTGAGCAATCAGCCCCAGCATTTT. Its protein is CASSEAPRGLSNQPQHF.